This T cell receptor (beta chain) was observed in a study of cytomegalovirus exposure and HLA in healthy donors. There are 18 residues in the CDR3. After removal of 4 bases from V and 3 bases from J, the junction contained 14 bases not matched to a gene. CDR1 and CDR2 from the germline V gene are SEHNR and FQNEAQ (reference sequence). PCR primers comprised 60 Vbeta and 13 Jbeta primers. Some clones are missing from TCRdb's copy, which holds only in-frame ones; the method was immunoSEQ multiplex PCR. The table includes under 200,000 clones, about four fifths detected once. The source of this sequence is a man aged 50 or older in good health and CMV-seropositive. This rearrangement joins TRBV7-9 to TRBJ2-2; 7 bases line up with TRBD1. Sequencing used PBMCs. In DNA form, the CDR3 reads TGTGCCAGCAGCTCGCCAACTTCCGGGACAGCGGACACCGGGGAGCTGTTTTTT. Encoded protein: CASSSPTSGTADTGELFF.